These T cell receptor beta chains were read from a single sample in a study of regulatory T cells in long-lasting Graves disease. Each CDR3 protein gets one entry after TCRdb re-called the multiplex PCR reads with MiXCR. The sample has 320,000 or so distinct CDR3 sequences; 15% to 20% are singletons. Material: peripheral blood mononuclear cells (PBMCs), obtained at new diagnosis, from a patient treated with antithyroid drugs. The receptors derive from a female donor with Graves disease. Both conserved end residues are part of each CDR3. D genes are given only for firm matches. Expanded clones get a size class; other rows say once, few or many, or leave the size out.

v_gene: TRBV28
j_gene: TRBJ2-2
d_gene: NA
len: 15
abundance: many
CDR3aa: CASSFPSANTGELFF
CDR3nt: TGTGCCAGCAGTTTCCCCTCAGCGAACACCGGGGAGCTGTTTTTT

v_gene: TRBV19
j_gene: TRBJ2-5
d_gene: TRBD2
len: 22
abundance: many
CDR3aa: CASSIRTGRSSGRSRPKETQYF
CDR3nt: TGTGCCAGTAGTATTCGGACAGGACGATCTAGCGGGAGATCCCGCCCTAAAGAGACCCAGTACTTC

v_gene: TRBV28
j_gene: TRBJ1-2
d_gene: NA
len: 14
abundance: many
CDR3aa: CASSLDQGLGGYTF
CDR3nt: TGTGCCAGCAGTTTAGATCAGGGACTGGGTGGCTACACCTTC

v_gene: TRBV10-3
j_gene: TRBJ2-3
d_gene: NA
len: 14
abundance: few
CDR3aa: CAISYDWDTDTRYF
CDR3nt: TGTGCCATCAGTTATGACTGGGACACAGATACGCGGTATTTT

v_gene: TRBV19
j_gene: TRBJ1-1
d_gene: NA
len: 16
abundance: NA
CDR3aa: CASSRGPGGINTEAFF
CDR3nt: TGTGCCAGTTCCCGGGGTCCGGGCGGCATAAACACTGAAGCTTTCTTT

v_gene: TRBV2
j_gene: TRBJ2-7
d_gene: TRBD2
len: 14
abundance: few
CDR3aa: CASTLTSGSYEQYF
CDR3nt: TGTGCCAGCACCCTGACTAGCGGGAGCTACGAGCAGTACTTC

v_gene: TRBV12-3/TRBV12-4
j_gene: TRBJ2-1
d_gene: NA
len: 13
abundance: NA
CDR3aa: CASRGTSHSEQFF
CDR3nt: TGTGCCAGCAGAGGGACTTCTCACAGTGAGCAGTTCTTC

v_gene: TRBV2
j_gene: TRBJ2-1
d_gene: TRBD2
len: 15
abundance: many
CDR3aa: CASSGGRALGNEQFF
CDR3nt: TGTGCCAGCAGCGGCGGGAGGGCCTTAGGTAATGAGCAGTTCTTC

v_gene: TRBV7-9
j_gene: TRBJ2-1
d_gene: NA
len: 14
abundance: few
CDR3aa: CASSPLDPYNEQFF
CDR3nt: TGTGCCAGCAGCCCCCTGGACCCCTACAATGAGCAGTTCTTC

v_gene: TRBV30
j_gene: TRBJ2-1
d_gene: TRBD2
len: 18
abundance: NA
CDR3aa: CAWSVLYPIAGQYNEQFF
CDR3nt: TGTGCCTGGAGTGTTCTTTACCCCATAGCGGGGCAATACAATGAGCAGTTCTTC

v_gene: TRBV28
j_gene: TRBJ2-2
d_gene: NA
len: 17
abundance: few
CDR3aa: CASSLWHPARNTGELFF
CDR3nt: TGTGCCAGCAGTTTATGGCACCCAGCGAGGAACACCGGGGAGCTGTTTTTT

v_gene: TRBV19
j_gene: TRBJ2-3
d_gene: NA
len: 16
abundance: many
CDR3aa: CASSNPLAYSTDTQYF
CDR3nt: TGTGCCAGTAGTAATCCCCTAGCGTATAGCACAGATACGCAGTATTTT

v_gene: TRBV27
j_gene: TRBJ1-5
d_gene: NA
len: 15
abundance: few
CDR3aa: CASSLKAGGVQPQHF
CDR3nt: TGTGCCAGCAGTTTGAAGGCTGGAGGTGTACAGCCCCAGCATTTT

v_gene: TRBV2
j_gene: TRBJ1-1
d_gene: TRBD1
len: 13
abundance: many
CDR3aa: CAIQGGGNTEAFF
CDR3nt: TGTGCCATCCAGGGGGGGGGGAACACTGAAGCTTTCTTT

v_gene: TRBV27
j_gene: TRBJ1-4
d_gene: NA
len: 15
abundance: NA
CDR3aa: CASSLRGAPDEKLFF
CDR3nt: TGTGCCAGCAGTTTACGGGGGGCGCCTGATGAAAAACTGTTTTTT

v_gene: TRBV25-1
j_gene: TRBJ1-5
d_gene: NA
len: 12
abundance: many
CDR3aa: CASSEFGQPQHF
CDR3nt: TGTGCCAGCAGTGAATTTGGGCAGCCCCAGCATTTT